Following are 5 T cell receptor beta chains from one sample sequenced in a study of PD-L1 blockade in urothelial cancer. Some clones are missing from TCRdb's copy, which holds only in-frame ones; the method was immunoSEQ multiplex PCR. In the table there are fewer than 60,000 clones, 65% to 90% of which are singletons. As to time point: pretreatment peripheral blood. Sequenced here: PBMCs, sampled around atezolizumab (anti-PD-L1) treatment. The receptors here all came from a man in his 70s with urothelial cancer.

This chain links TRBV28 with TRBJ1-3, with 8 bases identical to TRBD1. The CDR3 spans 17 residues. V lost 5 bases, J lost 1 base, and 10 bases stayed unmatched. The germline CDR1 and CDR2 sequences are MDHEN and SYDVKM. This chain's CDR3 is CASSGATDRASGNTIYF. The CDR3 coding sequence is TGTGCCAGCAGTGGTGCCACGGACAGGGCGTCTGGAAACACCATATATTTT.

Here the CDR3 reads CASSLAAGLGETQYF. DNA of the CDR3: TGTGCCAGCAGTCTCGCTGCGGGATTAGGAGAGACCCAGTACTTC. The V call is TRBV2, the J call TRBJ2-5; tentatively, D is TRBD2 (6 bases). This CDR3 has 15 residues. The V end lost 5 bases, the J end lost 4 bases, and 17 bases lay between the germline ends. CDR1 SNHLY and CDR2 FYNNEI come from the germline V gene.

The V and J genes are TRBV5-4 and TRBJ2-4, with D possibly being TRBD2 (5 bases). The germline CDR1 and CDR2 sequences are SGHNT and YYREEE (reference sequence). Trimming left V 2 bases short and J 1 base short, with 7 bases between. The CDR3 is made up of 14 amino acids. CDR3 amino acids: CASSFPGAKNIQYF. CDR3 sequence (DNA): TGTGCCAGCAGCTTTCCGGGGGCCAAAAACATTCAGTACTTC.

The chain carries TRBV27 and TRBJ2-1; the D gene is possibly TRBD2 (6 bases). The CDR3 covers 15 residues. Germline CDR1 MNHEY, CDR2 SMNVEV (reference sequence). V was shortened by 0 bases and J by 7 bases, with 13 bases between the two germline ends. The CDR3 nucleotides are TGTGCCAGCAGTTTATCTGCCGGGAGTGGAAATGAGCAGTTCTTC. Protein product: CASSLSAGSGNEQFF.

This rearrangement joins TRBV5-6 to TRBJ2-1; TRBD1 might be the D (5 bases). The V gene's germline CDR1 is SGHDT and CDR2 YYEEEE. The CDR3 totals 12 residues. V lost 6 bases and J lost 6, with 10 bases in between. Here the CDR3 DNA reads TGTGCCAGCAATGGGGCTGCCAATGAGCAGTTCTTC. Translation: CASNGAANEQFF.